This TCR beta chain was captured by sequencing in a study of siplizumab effects on memory and regulatory T cells. Findings and caveats of the study: Siplizumab produced a significant reduction in alloreactive sequences that were traceable to unstimulated CD4+ memory cells. Greater diversity than memory cells seemed evident in naive T cells, which also appeared to be major alloresponse contributors.

On this clone: Its antigen is as yet unknown.

Assayed TCR templates numbered roughly 10^5 for each sample. Profiled with immunoSEQ multiplex PCR; TCRdb holds only in-frame clones, not every one. The sample has roughly 60,000 clones; 80% to 95% are singletons. The sequence was obtained from a human donor in good health. The specimen was CD8+ T cells sorted from blood.

Here the CDR3 reads CASSEGWSGGTGELFF. Written as DNA, the CDR3 is TGTGCCAGCAGTGAAGGTTGGAGCGGCGGCACCGGGGAGCTGTTTTTT. The chain links TRBV2 to TRBJ2-2; the D gene is possibly TRBD2 (5 bases). Germline V gene sequence: CDR1 SNHLY, CDR2 FYNNEI. This CDR3 spans 16 amino acids. V lost 1 base to trimming and J lost 4 bases, with 13 bases between them. Combining the CDR3 with reference TRBV2 and TRBJ2-2 gives the whole variable domain EPEVTQTPSHQVTQMGQEVILRCVPISNHLYFYWYRQILGQKVEFLVSFYNNEISEKSEIFDDQFSVERPDGSNFTLKIRSTKLEDSAMYFCASSEGWSGGTGELFFGEGSRLTVL.